One sample yielded the 8 T cell receptor beta chains listed below, sequenced in a study of vaccination and CD4 T cells after COVID-19. No antigen has been assigned to these receptors. The Oncomine TCR Beta short-read assay generated sequence data from the DNA of cultured CD4+ T cells. TCRdb re-called the PCR reads with MiXCR, one entry per CDR3 protein. Seen here are roughly 6,400 distinct CDR3 sequences, over 20% observed once, and the top ten hold less than 40%. Specified treatment: approximately 10-day PBMC culture with coronavirus spike peptide pools or control peptides (ViraFEST assay). Unexposed donor CD4+ T cells predated the COVID-19 pandemic, collected 2011-2018. Sequencing was done on a sample of CD4+ T cells from blood, cultured in vitro. The receptors shown here come from a human donor in good health.

The rearrangement uses TRBV19 and TRBJ1-5; a possible D gene is TRBD1 (6 bases). Germline V CDR1 and CDR2: LNHDA, SQIVND (reference sequence). V was trimmed by 3 bases and J by 4 bases, leaving 13 bases between them. The CDR3 has 15 residues. For the CDR3, the DNA is TGTGCCAGTAGTATGTGGACAGCGACTAATCAGCCCCAGCATTTT. It encodes CASSMWTATNQPQHF.

V gene TRBV15 combines with J gene TRBJ2-1; no clear D gene. The CDR3 runs to 18 residues. Germline lookup yields CDR1 LNHNV and CDR2 YYDKDF (reference sequence). Trimming pared 0 bases from V and 8 bases from J, leaving 23 bases between. The CDR3 DNA reads as TGTGCCACCAGCAGAGAGGTAGGGTGGGATATAGGTGGCGATGAGCAGTTCTTC. Amino acids: CATSREVGWDIGGDEQFF.

This clonotype was observed a handful of times. The chain is built from TRBV20-1 and TRBJ2-1; 7 positions agree with TRBD2. Germline V gene lookup returns CDR1 DFQATT and CDR2 SNEGSKA (reference sequence). The trim removed 2 bases at V and 15 bases at J, leaving 7 bases unmatched. This CDR3 comprises 11 residues. The chain's CDR3 is CSARRRGSAFF. Written as DNA, the CDR3 is TGCAGTGCTAGAAGGCGGGGGTCGGCGTTCTTC.

The chain links TRBV30 to TRBJ1-1; tentatively, D is TRBD1 (5 bases). V was clipped by 0 bases and J by 8 bases, with 13 bases between them. The germline CDR1 and CDR2 sequences are GTSNPN and SVGIG (reference sequence). This CDR3 contains 13 residues. In DNA form, the CDR3 reads TGTGCCTGGAGTGTACAGGAAACCTACGAAGCTTTCTTT. Its protein is CAWSVQETYEAFF.

This chain links TRBV6-1 with TRBJ2-7; maybe TRBD1 (6 bases). The CDR3 sequence is 12 residues long. Trimming stripped 6 bases from V and 3 bases from J, with 9 bases between. In germline, CDR1 is MNHNS, CDR2 SASEGT. The CDR3 protein is CASSLQGYEQYF. The CDR3 DNA is TGTGCCAGCAGCCTACAGGGCTACGAGCAGTACTTC.

This chain links TRBV2 with TRBJ2-1, with a possible D match to TRBD2 (5 bases). This CDR3 region has 15 residues. The germline V and J ends were trimmed by 5 bases and 4 bases, with 15 bases remaining between them. Germline V lookup: CDR1 SNHLY, CDR2 FYNNEI. The CDR3 sequence: CASSREQNVYNEQFF. CDR3 bases: TGTGCCAGCAGTCGGGAACAGAACGTATACAATGAGCAGTTCTTC.

This chain links TRBV6-1 with TRBJ1-1; a weak D match, TRBD1 (5 bases). Between the trimmed V and J ends, which lost 6 bases and 0 bases, there was a span of 8 bases. This CDR3 region has 13 residues. The germline CDR1 and CDR2 sequences are MNHNS and SASEGT. The CDR3 DNA reads as TGTGCCAGCAGGGGGGGTCTGAACACTGAAGCTTTCTTT. Translated, it gives CASRGGLNTEAFF.

The gene calls are TRBV12-3 or TRBV12-4 and TRBJ2-2; tentative D call: TRBD2 (6 bases). V gave up 6 bases and J gave up 8 bases, with 19 bases separating them. The CDR3 is 15 amino acids. The CDR3 DNA sequence: TGTGCCAGCAGCGGACGGGGGACCACCCCAGGGGAGCTGTTTTTT. Protein: CASSGRGTTPGELFF.